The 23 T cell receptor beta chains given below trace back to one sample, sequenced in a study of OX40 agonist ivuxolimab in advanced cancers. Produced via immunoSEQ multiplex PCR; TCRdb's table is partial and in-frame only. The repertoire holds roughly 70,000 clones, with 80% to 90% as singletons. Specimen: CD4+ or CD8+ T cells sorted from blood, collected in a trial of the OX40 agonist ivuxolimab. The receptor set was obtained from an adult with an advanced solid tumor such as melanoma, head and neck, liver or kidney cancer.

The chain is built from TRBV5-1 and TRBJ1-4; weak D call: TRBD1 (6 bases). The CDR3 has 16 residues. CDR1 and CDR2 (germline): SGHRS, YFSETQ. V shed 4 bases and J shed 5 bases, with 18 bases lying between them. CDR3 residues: CASSRGGRSGNEKLFF. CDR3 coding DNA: TGCGCCAGCAGCCGAGGGGGGAGGTCCGGAAATGAAAAACTGTTTTTT.

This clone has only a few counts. For the CDR3, the DNA is TGTGCCAGCAGTGGGTCCGGGTTTAGAAACATTCAGTACTTC. Translating gives CASSGSGFRNIQYF. The chain employs TRBV2 and TRBJ2-4, with D unclear. The V and J ends lost 4 bases and 6 bases respectively, with 13 bases between them. The germline CDR1 and CDR2 sequences are SNHLY and FYNNEI. The CDR3 consists of 14 residues.

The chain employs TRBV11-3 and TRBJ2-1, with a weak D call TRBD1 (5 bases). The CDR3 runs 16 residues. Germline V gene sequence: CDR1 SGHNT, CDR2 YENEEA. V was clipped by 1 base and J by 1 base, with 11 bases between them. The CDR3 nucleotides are TGTGCCAGCAGCTTAGGGGGCCCAGGTTCCTACAATGAGCAGTTCTTC. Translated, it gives CASSLGGPGSYNEQFF.

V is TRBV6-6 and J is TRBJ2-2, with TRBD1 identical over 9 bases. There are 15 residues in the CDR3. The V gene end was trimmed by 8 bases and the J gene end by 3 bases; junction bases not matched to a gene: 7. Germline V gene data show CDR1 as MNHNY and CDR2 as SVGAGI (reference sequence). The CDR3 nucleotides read TGTGCCAGCGGAGGACAGGGGCGAGACACCGGGGAGCTGTTTTTT. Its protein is CASGGQGRDTGELFF.

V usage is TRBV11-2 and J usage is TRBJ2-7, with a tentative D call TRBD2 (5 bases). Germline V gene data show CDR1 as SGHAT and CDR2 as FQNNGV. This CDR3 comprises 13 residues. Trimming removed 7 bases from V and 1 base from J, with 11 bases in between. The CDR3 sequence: CASIITGSYEQYF. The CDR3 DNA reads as TGTGCCAGCATCATCACGGGGTCCTACGAGCAGTACTTC.

The CDR3, as DNA: TGTGCCATCAGCGGCCAAACAAGAGGGGTCTACGAGCAGTACTTC. Residues: CAISGQTRGVYEQYF. This sequence joins TRBV10-3 and TRBJ2-7; D is perhaps TRBD1 or TRBD2 (5 bases each). The ends were cut back, 6 bases at V and 3 bases at J, with 18 bases in the middle. The CDR3 runs to 15 residues. Germline CDR1 and CDR2: ENHRY and SYGVKD.

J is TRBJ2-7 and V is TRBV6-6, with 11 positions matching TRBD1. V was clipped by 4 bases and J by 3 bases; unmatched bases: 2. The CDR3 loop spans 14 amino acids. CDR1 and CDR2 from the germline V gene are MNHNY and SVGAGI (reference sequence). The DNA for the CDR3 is TGTGCCAGCAGTTCGGGACAGGGGGGCTACGAGCAGTACTTC. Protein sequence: CASSSGQGGYEQYF.

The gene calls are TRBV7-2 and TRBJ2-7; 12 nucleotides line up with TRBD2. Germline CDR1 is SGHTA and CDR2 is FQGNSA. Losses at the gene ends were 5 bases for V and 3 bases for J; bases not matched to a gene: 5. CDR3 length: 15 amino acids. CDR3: CASSIGTSGFYEQYF. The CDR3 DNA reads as TGTGCCAGCAGCATTGGGACTAGCGGGTTCTACGAGCAGTACTTC.

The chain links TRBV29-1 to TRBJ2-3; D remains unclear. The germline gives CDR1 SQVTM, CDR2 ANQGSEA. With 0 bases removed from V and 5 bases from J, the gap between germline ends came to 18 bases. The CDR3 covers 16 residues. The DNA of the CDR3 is TGCAGCGTTGAAGATCGGATGGTCGCGGCTGGAGATACGCAGTATTTT. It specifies CSVEDRMVAAGDTQYF.

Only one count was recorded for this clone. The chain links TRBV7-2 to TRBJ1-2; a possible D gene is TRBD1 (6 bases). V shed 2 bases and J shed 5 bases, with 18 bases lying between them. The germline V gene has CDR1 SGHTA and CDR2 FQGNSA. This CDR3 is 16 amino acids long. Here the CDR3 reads CASSLLGGLAQYGYTF. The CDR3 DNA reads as TGTGCCAGCAGCTTATTGGGGGGGCTCGCCCAATATGGCTACACCTTC.

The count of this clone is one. CDR3 loop: CASSSPQGTHGYTF. For the CDR3, the DNA is TGTGCCAGCAGTTCACCACAGGGGACCCATGGCTACACCTTC. V gene TRBV6-5 combines with J gene TRBJ1-2; 7 positions match TRBD1. Germline V gives CDR1 MNHEY, CDR2 SVGAGI. With 4 bases clipped from V and 6 bases from J, the junction kept 8 bases outside the gene matches. This CDR3 is 14 amino acids long.

CDR3 sequence: CAWDISRGTANGALHF. CDR3 nucleotides: TGTGCCTGGGATATAAGTCGAGGGACGGCGAACGGGGCCCTCCACTTT. This chain uses TRBV30 with TRBJ1-6, with D possibly matching TRBD1 (5 bases). Germline CDR1 GTSNPN, CDR2 SVGIG (reference sequence). Trimming left V 5 bases short and J 14 bases short, with 28 bases between. The CDR3 totals 16 residues.

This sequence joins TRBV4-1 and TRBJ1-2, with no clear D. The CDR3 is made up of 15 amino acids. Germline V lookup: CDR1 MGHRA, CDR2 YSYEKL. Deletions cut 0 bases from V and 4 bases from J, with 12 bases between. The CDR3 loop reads CASSQERRAPYGYTF. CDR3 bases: TGCGCCAGCAGCCAAGAGAGGAGGGCTCCCTATGGCTACACCTTC.

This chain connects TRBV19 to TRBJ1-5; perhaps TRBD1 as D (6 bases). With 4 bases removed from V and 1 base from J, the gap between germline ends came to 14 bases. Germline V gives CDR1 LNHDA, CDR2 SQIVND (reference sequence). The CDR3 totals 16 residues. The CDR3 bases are TGTGCCAGTAGTACCCGACCAGGACAGAGCAATCAGCCCCAGCATTTT. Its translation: CASSTRPGQSNQPQHF.

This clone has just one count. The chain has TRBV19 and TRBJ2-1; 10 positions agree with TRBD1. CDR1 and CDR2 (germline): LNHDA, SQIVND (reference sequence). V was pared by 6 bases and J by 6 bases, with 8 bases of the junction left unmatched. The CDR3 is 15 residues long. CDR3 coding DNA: TGTGCCAGTAGAAACCGGGACAGGGGTTTCAATGAGCAGTTCTTC. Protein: CASRNRDRGFNEQFF.

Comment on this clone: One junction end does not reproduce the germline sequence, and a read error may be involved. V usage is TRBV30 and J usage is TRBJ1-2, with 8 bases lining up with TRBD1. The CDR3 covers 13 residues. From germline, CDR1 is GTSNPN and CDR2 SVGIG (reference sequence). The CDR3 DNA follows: TGCGGGCTTCGTGGGACAGGTAACTATGGCTACACCTTC. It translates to CGLRGTGNYGYTF. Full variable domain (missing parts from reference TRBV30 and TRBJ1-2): SQTIHQWPATLVQPVGSPLSLECTVEGTSNPNLYWYRQAAGRGLQLLFYSVGIGQISSEVPQNLSASRPQDRQFILSSKKLLLSDSGFYLCGLRGTGNYGYTFGSGTRLTVV.

The CDR3, as DNA: TGTGCCAGCAGCCACCGTGGTTTAGCCTACGAGCAGTACTTC. Its translation: CASSHRGLAYEQYF. The rearrangement joins TRBV6-6 to TRBJ2-7; D not resolved. CDR3 size: 14 residues. Germline CDR1 and CDR2: MNHNY and SVGAGI (reference sequence). Between the trimmed V and J ends, which lost 6 bases and 2 bases, there was a span of 14 bases.

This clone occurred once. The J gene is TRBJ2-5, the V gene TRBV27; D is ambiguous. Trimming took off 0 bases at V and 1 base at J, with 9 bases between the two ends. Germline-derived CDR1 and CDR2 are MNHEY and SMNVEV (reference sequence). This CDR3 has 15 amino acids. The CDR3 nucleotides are TGTGCCAGCAGTTTATCGAGGCTAGTCCAAGAGACCCAGTACTTC. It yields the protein CASSLSRLVQETQYF.

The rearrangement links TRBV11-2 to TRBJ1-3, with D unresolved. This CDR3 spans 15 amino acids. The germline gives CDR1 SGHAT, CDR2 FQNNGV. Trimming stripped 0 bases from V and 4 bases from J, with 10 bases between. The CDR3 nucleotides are TGTGCCAGCAGCTTAGAGGTGACTCTAGGAAACACCATATATTTT. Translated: CASSLEVTLGNTIYF.

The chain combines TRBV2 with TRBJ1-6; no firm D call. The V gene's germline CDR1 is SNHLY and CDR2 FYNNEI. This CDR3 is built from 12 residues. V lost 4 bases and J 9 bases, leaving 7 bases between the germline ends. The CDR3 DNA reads TGTGCCAGCAGTGTCTTTACTTCACCCCTCCACTTT. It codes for CASSVFTSPLHF.

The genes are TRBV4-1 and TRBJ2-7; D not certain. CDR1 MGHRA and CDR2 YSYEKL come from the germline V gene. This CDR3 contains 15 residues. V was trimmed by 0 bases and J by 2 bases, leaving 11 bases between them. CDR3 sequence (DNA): TGCGCCAGCAGCCAAGATCGGGCACGGGCCTACGAGCAGTACTTC. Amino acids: CASSQDRARAYEQYF.

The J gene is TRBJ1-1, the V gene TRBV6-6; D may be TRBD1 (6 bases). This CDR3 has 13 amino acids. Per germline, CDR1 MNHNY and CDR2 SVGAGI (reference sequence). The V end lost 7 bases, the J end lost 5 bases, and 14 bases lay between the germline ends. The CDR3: CASILQGKTEAFF. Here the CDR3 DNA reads TGTGCCAGCATCCTACAGGGAAAAACTGAAGCTTTCTTT.

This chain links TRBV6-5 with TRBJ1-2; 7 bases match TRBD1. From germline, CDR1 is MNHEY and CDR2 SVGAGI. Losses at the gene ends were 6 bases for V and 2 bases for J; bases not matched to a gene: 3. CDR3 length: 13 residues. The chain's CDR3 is CASSPTGNYGYTF. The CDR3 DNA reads TGTGCCAGCAGCCCGACAGGGAACTATGGCTACACCTTC.